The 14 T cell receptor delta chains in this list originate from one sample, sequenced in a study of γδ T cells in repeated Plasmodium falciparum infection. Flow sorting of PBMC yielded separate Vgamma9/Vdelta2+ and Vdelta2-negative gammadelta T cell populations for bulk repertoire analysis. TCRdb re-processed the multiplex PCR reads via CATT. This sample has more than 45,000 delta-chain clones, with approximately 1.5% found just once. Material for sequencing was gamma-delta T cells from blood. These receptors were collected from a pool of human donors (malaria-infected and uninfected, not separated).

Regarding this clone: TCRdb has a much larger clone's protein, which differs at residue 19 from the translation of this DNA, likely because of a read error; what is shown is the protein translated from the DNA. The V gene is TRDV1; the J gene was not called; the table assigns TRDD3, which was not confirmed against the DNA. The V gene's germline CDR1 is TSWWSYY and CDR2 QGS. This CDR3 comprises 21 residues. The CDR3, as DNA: TGTGCTCTTGGGGTCTCCTTCTTCTTCCTACAAGGGGGATACGCGAACGATAAACCCATCTTT. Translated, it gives CALGVSFFFLQGGYANDKPIF.

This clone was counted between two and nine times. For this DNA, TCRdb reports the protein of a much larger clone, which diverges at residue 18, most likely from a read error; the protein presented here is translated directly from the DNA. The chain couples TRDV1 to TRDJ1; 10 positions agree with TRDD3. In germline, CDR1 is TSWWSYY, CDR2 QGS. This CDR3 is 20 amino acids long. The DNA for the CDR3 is TGTGCTCTTGGGGAACTTTTCTTCCTACGGGGGATACGATCCACCGATAAATTCATCTTT. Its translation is CALGELFFLRGIRSTDKFIF.

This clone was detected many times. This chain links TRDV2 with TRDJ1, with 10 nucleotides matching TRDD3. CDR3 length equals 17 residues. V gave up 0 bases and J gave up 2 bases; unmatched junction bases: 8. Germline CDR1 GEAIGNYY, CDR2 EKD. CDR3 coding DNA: TGTGCCTGTGACACCTTGAGGAAACTGGGGGATACCGATAAACTCATCTTT. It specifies CACDTLRKLGDTDKLIF.

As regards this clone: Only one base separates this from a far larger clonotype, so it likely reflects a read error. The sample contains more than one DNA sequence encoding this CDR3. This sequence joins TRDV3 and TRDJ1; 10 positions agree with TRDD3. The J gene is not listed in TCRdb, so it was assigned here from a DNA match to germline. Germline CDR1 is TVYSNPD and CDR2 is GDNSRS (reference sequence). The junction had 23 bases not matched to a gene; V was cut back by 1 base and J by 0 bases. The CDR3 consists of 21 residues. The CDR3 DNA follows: TGTGCCTTTACTAGACCCGAACCCTCTACCGGGGGATACGCGAACACCGATAAACTCATCTTT. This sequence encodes CAFTRPEPSTGGYANTDKLIF.

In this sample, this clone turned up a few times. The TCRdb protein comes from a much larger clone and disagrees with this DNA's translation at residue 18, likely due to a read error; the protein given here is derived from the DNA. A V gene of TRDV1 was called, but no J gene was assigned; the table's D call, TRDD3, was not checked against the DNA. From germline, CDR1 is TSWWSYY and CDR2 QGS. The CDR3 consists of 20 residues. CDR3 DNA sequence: TGTGCTCTTGGGGAACTCCCTTGGACAATTAAACTGGGGGATACCGATAAACCCATCTTT. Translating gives CALGELPWTIKLGDTDKPIF.

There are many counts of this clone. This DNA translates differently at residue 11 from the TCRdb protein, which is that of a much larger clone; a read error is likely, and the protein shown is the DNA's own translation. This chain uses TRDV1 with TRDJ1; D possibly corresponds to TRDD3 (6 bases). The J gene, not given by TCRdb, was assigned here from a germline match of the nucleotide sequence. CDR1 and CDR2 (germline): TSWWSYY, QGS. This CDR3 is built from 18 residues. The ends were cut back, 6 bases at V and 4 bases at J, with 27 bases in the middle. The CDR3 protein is CALGIHDHGGGTNDKLIF. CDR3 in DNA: TGTGCTCTTGGTATTCACGACCATGGGGGGGGTACGAACGATAAACTCATCTTT.

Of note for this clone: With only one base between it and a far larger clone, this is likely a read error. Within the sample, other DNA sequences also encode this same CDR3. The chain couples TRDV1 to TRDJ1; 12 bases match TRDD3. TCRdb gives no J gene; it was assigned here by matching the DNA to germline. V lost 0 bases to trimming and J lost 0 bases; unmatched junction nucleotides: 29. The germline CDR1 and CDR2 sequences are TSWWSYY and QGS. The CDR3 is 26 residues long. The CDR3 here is CALGELRFLEPYRLGDTAWYTDKLIF. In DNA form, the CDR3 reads TGTGCTCTTGGGGAACTTCGATTCCTGGAGCCCTACCGTCTGGGGGATACGGCCTGGTACACCGATAAACTCATCTTT.

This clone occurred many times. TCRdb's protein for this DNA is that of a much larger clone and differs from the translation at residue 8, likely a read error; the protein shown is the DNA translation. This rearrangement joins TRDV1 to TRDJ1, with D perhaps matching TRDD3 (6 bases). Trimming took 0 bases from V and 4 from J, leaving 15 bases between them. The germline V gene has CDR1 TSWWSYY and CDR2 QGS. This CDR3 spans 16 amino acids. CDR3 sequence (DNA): TGTGCTCTTGGGGAACTAGGATACCGGGGGAGCGATAAACTCATCTTT. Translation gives CALGELGYRGSDKLIF.

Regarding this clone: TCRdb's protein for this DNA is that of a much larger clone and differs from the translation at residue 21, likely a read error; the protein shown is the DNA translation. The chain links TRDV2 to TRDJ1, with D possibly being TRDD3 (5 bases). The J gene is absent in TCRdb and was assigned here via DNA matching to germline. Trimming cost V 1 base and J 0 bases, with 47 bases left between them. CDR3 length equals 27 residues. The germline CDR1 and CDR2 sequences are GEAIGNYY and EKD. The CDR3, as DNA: TGTGCCTGTGACACATCTCTCCTGAGAATGGGATCACAGGAGGACCCAAAACCGACTCTCCACACCGATAAACTCATCTTT. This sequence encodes CACDTSLLRMGSQEDPKPTLHTDKLIF.

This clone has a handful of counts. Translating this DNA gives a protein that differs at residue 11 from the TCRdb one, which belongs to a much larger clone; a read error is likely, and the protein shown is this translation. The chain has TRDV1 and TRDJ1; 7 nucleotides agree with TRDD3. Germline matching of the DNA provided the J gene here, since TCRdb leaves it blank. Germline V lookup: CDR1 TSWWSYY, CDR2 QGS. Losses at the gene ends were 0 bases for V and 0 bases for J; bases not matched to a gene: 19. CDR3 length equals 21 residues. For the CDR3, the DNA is TGTGCTCTTGGGGAACTCAAGCCCCACGGCAGGGATACAAGGTACACCGATAAACTCATCTTT. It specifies CALGELKPHGRDTRYTDKLIF.

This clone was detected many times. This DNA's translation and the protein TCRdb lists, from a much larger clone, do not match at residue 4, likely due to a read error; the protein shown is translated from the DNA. The CDR3 loop is CALREAVYWGMADKLIF. The CDR3 coding sequence is TGTGCTCTTAGGGAAGCTGTGTACTGGGGGATGGCCGATAAACTCATCTTT. The chain joins TRDV1 to TRDJ1, with 10 bases fitting TRDD3. The CDR3 contains 17 residues. Germline V gene data show CDR1 as TSWWSYY and CDR2 as QGS.

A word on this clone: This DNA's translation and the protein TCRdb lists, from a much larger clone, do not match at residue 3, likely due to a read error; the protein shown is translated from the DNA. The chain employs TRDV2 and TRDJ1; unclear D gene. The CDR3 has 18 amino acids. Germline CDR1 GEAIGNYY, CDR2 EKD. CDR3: CARDRAVLPIKYTDKLIF. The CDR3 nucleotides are TGTGCCCGTGACAGAGCGGTCCTCCCTATAAAGTACACCGATAAACTCATCTTT.

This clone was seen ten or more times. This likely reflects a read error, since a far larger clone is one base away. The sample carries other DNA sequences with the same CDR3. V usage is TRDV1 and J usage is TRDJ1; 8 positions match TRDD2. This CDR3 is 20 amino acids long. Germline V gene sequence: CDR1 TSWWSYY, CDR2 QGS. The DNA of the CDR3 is TGTGCCCTTGGGGACCCACAATCTTCCTACCCTCACCCGTACACCGATAAACTCATCTTT. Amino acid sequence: CALGDPQSSYPHPYTDKLIF.

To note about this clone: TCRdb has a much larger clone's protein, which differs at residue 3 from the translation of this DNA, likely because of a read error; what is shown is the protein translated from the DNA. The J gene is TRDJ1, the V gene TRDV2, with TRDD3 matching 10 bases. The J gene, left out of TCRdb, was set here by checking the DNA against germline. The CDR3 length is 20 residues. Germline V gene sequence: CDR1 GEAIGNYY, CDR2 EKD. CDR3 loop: CARDTYWGIFFPPYTDKLIF. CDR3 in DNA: TGTGCCCGTGACACGTACTGGGGGATCTTCTTCCCTCCGTACACCGATAAACTCATCTTT.